One T cell receptor beta chain is described in this entry. Its target is unknown. Through 5' RACE with UMI labels, the TRB cDNA libraries were prepared. TCRdb processed the 5' RACE reads again and assigns one entry to each CDR3 protein, with no DNA. In total, the table holds just under 45,000 distinct CDR3 sequences. The sorter processed each CD8+ T cell subset in triplicate at 280,000 or so cells apiece. This sample is drawn from a study of CXCR3-negative and CXCR3-positive naive CD8 T cells. As for the study in general: For each library, about 1.5 +/- 0.3 million TRB reads were obtained, 130 million to 150 million in total.

The germline V gene has CDR1 LGHNA and CDR2 YNFKEQ. The CDR3 consists of 11 residues. Points from the study as a whole: In both naive subsets diversity was comparably high, whereas memory CD8+ cells showed much lower diversity. Cryopreserved cells partially lost CXCR3 expression, and fresh PBMCs were used in most assays.

This clonotype was sampled from a human donor in good health. Some clones in this sample may be carry-over from other donors' samples. Sample: memory CD8+ T cells from blood. This chain connects TRBV4-2 to TRBJ1-1. CDR3: CASRQNTEAFF.